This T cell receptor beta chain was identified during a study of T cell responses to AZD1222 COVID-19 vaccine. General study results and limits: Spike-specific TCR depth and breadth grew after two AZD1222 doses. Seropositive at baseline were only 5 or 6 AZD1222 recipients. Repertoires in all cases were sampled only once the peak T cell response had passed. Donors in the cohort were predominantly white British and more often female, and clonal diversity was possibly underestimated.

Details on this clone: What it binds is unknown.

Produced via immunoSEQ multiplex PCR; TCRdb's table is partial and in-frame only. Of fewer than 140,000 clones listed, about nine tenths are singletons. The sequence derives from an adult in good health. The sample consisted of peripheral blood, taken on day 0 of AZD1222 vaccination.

The CDR3 DNA reads TGTGCCAGCCGAAGACGGGAGGCCGGGGAGCTGTTTTTT. It specifies CASRRREAGELFF. The chain employs TRBV7-8 and TRBJ2-2; 7 bases line up with TRBD2. Germline lookup yields CDR1 SGHVS and CDR2 FQNEAQ. The CDR3 loop spans 13 amino acids. V shed 8 bases, J shed 6 bases, and the junction held 6 bases outside the gene matches.